Sequencing of this T cell receptor beta chain was carried out in a study of cytomegalovirus exposure and HLA in healthy donors (TCRdb year 2017). Broadly, across the study: An earlier analysis of approximately 600 of the donors reported more than 250 Gb of sequence data and around 120 million unique TCR beta sequences from around 200 million T cells. A later genetic analysis used genome-wide SNP genotypes for about 65% of the 666 donors, treating that subset as a discovery cohort. An early release that covered about 600 HLA-typed donors contained about 290 gigabases of sequencing data and tens of millions of unique TCR sequences. The study was designed to test whether signatures of past pathogen exposure could be identified by cataloging public T cell receptors. The genetic ancestry cluster associated with self-reported Caucasian donors included approximately 85% of the 300 to 400 genotyped donors. Donor age, sex, ethnicity and CMV serostatus were collected together with the repertoire data. All discovery cohort repertoires had been generated using a single sequencing platform. A later analysis re-analyzed previously published TCR beta repertoires from hundreds of donors and added high-resolution HLA genotyping to study TCR occurrence patterns. The study used immunosequencing to profile the T cell repertoires of 666 subjects and linked those repertoires to cytomegalovirus serostatus. The number of typed donors differed by locus: about 620-630 for A, B, C, DRB1 and DQB1; 500 to 550 for DQA1; roughly 600 for DPA1; and around 450 for DPB1. Rather than using new phenotypic data, the later analysis identified candidate immune exposures from TCR beta sequences and from how often those sequences occurred across donors. Across approximately 400 genotyped donors of the cohort, an average of approximately 200,000 unique TCR beta nucleotide sequences per donor were sequenced, and approximately 19% of those sequences were non-productive. An earlier analysis of some 600 of the donors applied high-throughput TCR beta sequencing to assess whether each TCR beta V gene segment acted as functional or pseudogenic. To predict cytomegalovirus infection status, the study combined high-throughput TCR immunosequencing, statistical association of individual TCRs with disease status, and machine learning. Because of strong linkage in the cohort, five DR-DQ haplotypes were treated as single units for association and clustering. Along with the approximately 700-subject first cohort, a separate validation cohort of over a hundred different subjects was used. HLA typing covered class I and class II loci at four-digit resolution. Broad study findings and their caveats: Because HLA typing was missing for some donors at each locus, association tests included only the typed subset. Some IMGT-functional V segments, including TRBV6-2 and TRBV6-3, could not be told apart with the 87-base-pair reads, so those segments were excluded. In an earlier analysis of approximately 600 of the donors, most TCR beta V segments were observed in productive rearrangements about 90% or about 30% of the time, broadly matching IMGT annotations. Across donors, most TCR sequences were observed very rarely, whereas some public TCRs were present in many individuals. Roughly uniform sequencing depth across donors was assumed in presence/absence analyses, although this assumption may not hold. In a later analysis, around 15,000 TCR beta sequences were associated with specific HLA alleles at a false discovery rate of 0.05. It was suggested by the authors that the approach could potentially be generalized to other disease states and immunological phenotypes. A further reported finding was that TCR beta sequences accurately predicted the HLA-A and HLA-B alleles for most subjects in the first cohort. A cluster of highly shared sequence variants was judged likely to represent a technical artifact of the sequencing pipeline. CMV serostatus was the only immune exposure information available for the cohort. Assigning TCR associations to individual alleles was difficult when HLA alleles, especially DR and DQ, strongly co-occurred. Because counts were too low, roughly 16 rarely observed V segments, including chromosome 9 orphons, were left out of the earlier analysis of over 550 of the donors. The study listed 170 or so TCR beta chains as associated with cytomegalovirus. In a later analysis, HLA-associated TCR beta chains were found to be more clonally expanded and to have lower generation probabilities than equally common non-associated chains. According to a later analysis, most CMV-associated TCR beta chains appeared to be HLA-restricted, and the HLA associations seemed to be driven largely by CMV exposure. According to a later genetic analysis, donors in an Asian-associated ancestry cluster had fewer N-insertions in productive TCRs than the approximately 690-donor mean. Linkage disequilibrium might explain the correlated functional status among segregating V segments, but an unknown experimental factor could not be ruled out. In a later analysis, the rate of TCR association differed among HLA loci, with DRB1 alleles having the most associated TCRs and HLA-C alleles having the fewest. A later genetic analysis associated a missense DCLRE1C variant with V-gene and J-gene trimming of TCR beta chains, and an independent cohort replicated the association. In vitro tests confirmed that a few of the cytomegalovirus-associated TCR beta chains recognize cytomegalovirus antigens. In both the original and validation cohorts, the classifier was reported to diagnose cytomegalovirus status with high specificity and sensitivity. Several of the top co-occurrence clusters appeared to be linked to parvovirus B19, influenza, CMV and Epstein-Barr virus, according to a later analysis. This cohort had only TCR beta chains sequenced, and the lack of alpha or paired-chain data limited which features could be detected.

Receptor amplification or capture employed the immunoSEQ multiplex PCR assay. The multiplex PCR relied on a mix of 60 forward primers for TCR Vbeta segments and 13 reverse primers for TCR Jbeta segments. A multiplex PCR assay on genomic DNA amplified the CDR3 region of rearranged TCR beta genes. On the Illumina HiSeq System, the amplified TCR beta libraries were sequenced as 87-base-pair reads. The published analysis was carried out like this. Across the 600 to 700 repertoires, a later analysis counted 78 million or so unique TCR beta chains, some 11 million of which were shared by at least two donors. To remove PCR and sequencing errors, raw reads were error-corrected and collapsed into unique sequences using a nearest-neighbor algorithm that merged closely related sequences. V, D and J gene segments were assigned by aligning CDR3 sequences to IMGT reference sequences. For a sequence to be retained, at least a six-nucleotide match to both a V gene segment and a J gene segment was required. A rearrangement was called productive if the CDR3 had no stop codons and remained in frame with V and J, and every other rearrangement was called non-productive. CDR3 was defined according to IMGT convention as the region running from the second conserved V-encoded cysteine to the conserved J-encoded phenylalanine. Sequences without an unambiguous match to a single V gene segment were excluded from the earlier analysis of about 600 of the donors. In an earlier analysis of approximately 500 of the donors, a V segment was called functional when productive rearrangements were above 56.7%, and segregating when the standard deviation between donors exceeded 5%. To diagnose cytomegalovirus status from the catalog of TCR beta chain sequences, a statistical classification framework was built. V and J gene assignment, in a later analysis, came from comparing TCR nucleotide sequences with IMGT/GENE-DB human TR gene sequences. The TCRdist pipeline was used in a later analysis to assign CDR3 sequences and most-parsimonious VDJ recombination scenarios. In a later analysis, each TCR beta chain was defined by its CDR3 amino acid sequence together with its V-gene family, and reads lacking a unique V-gene family were excluded. In a later analysis, 450 to 600 highly shared, low-generation-probability nucleotide sequences were removed to address suspected cross-contamination and a sequencing artifact. A later analysis calculated a clonal expansion index for each public chain from normalized within-repertoire ranks of inferred template counts. In a later analysis, generation probabilities were computed with a VDJ recombination model fitted to out-of-frame rearrangements, and the resulting probabilities were checked against IGoR. In a later analysis, hypergeometric tests were used to score TCR-TCR, TCR-HLA and TCR-CMV co-occurrence, with a repertoire-size bias correction applied to TCR pairs. False discovery rates were estimated in a later analysis by permuting HLA or CMV assignments 20 times. A later analysis grouped co-occurring TCRs with DBSCAN, adding TCRdist sequence similarity when clustering within HLA-allele-positive subsets. Co-occurrence clustering excluded repertoires with fewer than 30,000 or more than 120,000 public chains, plus five with anomalous nucleotide sharing. TCRdb obtained this table from immuneACCESS and retained in-frame rearrangements with V and J assigned. These tables miss some clones; where compared with another copy, unresolved V genes account for less than half of the shortfall, and the remainder is unexplained. V and J calls and clone size are those listed in that table; D and trimming were worked out from the DNA. The sample yields about 140,000 clones; around four fifths were counted once. The ten largest clones take up 1.4% to 1.5% of the sample.

Germline trimming amounts to 3 bases on V and 3 bases on J, with 10 as the count of junction bases outside the gene matches. From its cysteine to its phenylalanine, the CDR3 spans 16 amino acids. Only the CDR3 portion is preserved as DNA: 48 bases, with reading frame beginning at the first base. Taken from the germline V gene, the CDR1 and CDR2 loops are SGDLS and YYNGEE. The cohort was made up of about 610 healthy bone marrow donors. All cohort members were sampled while nominally healthy, although unrecorded immune exposures were likely present. The donor was CMV seropositive and belonged to the group of a few hundred seropositive cohort members. A peripheral blood sample was provided by each donor, and peripheral blood mononuclear cells were used for TCR beta sequencing. Genomic DNA extraction from the blood cell samples was performed with the Qiagen DNeasy Blood Extraction Kit. As concerns this clone: What this receptor recognizes is not known. Qualities for individual bases were not recorded, and no much larger clone is one base off.

This clonotype was obtained from a man aged 30-40 years in good health and CMV-seropositive. The sample comprised PBMCs. This chain joins TRBV9 to TRBJ1-1; 8 central nucleotides agree with TRBD1. CDR3 protein: CASSGPQGAVHTEAFF. At the DNA level, the sequence is TGTGCCAGCAGCGGGCCCCAGGGGGCGGTTCACACTGAAGCTTTCTTT.